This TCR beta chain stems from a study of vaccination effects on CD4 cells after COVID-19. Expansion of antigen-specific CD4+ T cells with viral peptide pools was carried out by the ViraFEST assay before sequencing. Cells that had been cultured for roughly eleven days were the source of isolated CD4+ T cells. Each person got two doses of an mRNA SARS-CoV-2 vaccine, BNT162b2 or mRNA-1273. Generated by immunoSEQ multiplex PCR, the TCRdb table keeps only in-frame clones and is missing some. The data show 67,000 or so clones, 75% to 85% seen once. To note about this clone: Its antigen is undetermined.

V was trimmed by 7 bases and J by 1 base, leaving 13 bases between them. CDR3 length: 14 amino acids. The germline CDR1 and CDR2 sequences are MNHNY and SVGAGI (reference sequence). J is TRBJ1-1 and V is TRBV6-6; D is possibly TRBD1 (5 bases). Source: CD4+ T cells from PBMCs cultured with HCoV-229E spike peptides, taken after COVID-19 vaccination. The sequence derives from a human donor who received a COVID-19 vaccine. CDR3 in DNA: TGTGCCAGCAAAGGGGAGAGACCGAACACTGAAGCTTTCTTT. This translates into CASKGERPNTEAFF.